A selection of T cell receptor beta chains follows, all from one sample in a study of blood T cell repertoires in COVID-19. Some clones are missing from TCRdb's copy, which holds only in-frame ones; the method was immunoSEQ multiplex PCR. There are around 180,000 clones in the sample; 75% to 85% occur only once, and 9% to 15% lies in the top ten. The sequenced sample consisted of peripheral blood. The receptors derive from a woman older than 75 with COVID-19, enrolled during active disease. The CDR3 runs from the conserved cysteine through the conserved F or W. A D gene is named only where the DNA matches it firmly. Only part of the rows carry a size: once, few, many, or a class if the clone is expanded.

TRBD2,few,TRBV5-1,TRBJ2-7,CASSPGTTYEQYF,TGCGCCAGCAGCCCGGGGACTACCTACGAGCAGTACTTC
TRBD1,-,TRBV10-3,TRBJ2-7,CAISEVPTGESVEQYF,TGTGCCATCAGTGAAGTTCCGACAGGGGAGTCGGTAGAGCAGTACTTC
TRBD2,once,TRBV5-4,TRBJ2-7,CASSLGGGGYEQYF,TGTGCCAGCAGCCTGGGGGGCGGGGGGTACGAGCAGTACTTC
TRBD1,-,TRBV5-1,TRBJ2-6,CASSLWSRGSSGANVLTF,TGCGCCAGCAGCTTGTGGTCCAGGGGGAGCTCTGGGGCCAACGTCCTGACTTTC
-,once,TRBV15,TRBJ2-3,CATSREGEEGTDTQYF,TGTGCCACCAGCAGAGAAGGAGAGGAGGGCACAGATACGCAGTATTTT
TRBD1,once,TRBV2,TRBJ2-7,CANGDRGTYEQYF,TGTGCCAACGGGGACAGGGGGACCTACGAGCAGTACTTC
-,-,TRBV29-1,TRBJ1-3,CSVLNSGNTIYF,TGCAGCGTACTTAACTCTGGAAACACCATATATTTT
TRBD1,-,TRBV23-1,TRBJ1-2,CASRKDREYGYTF,TGCGCCAGCCGCAAGGACAGGGAGTATGGCTACACCTTC
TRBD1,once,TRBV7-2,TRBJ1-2,CASSPGTEIYGYTF,TGTGCCAGCAGCCCAGGGACAGAGATCTATGGCTACACCTTC
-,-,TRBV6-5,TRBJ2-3,CASSYSLATSTDTQYF,TGTGCCAGCAGTTACTCGCTAGCGACTAGCACAGATACGCAGTATTTT
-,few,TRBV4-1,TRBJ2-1,CASSQDWYYEQFF,TGCGCCAGCAGCCAAGATTGGTACTATGAGCAGTTCTTC
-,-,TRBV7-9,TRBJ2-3,CASSPFKQTVSTDTQYF,TGTGCCAGCAGCCCTTTCAAACAGACAGTTAGCACAGATACGCAGTATTTT
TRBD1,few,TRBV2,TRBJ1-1,CASKGQMNTEAFF,TGTGCCAGCAAGGGACAGATGAACACTGAAGCTTTCTTT
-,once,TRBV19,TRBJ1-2,CASSIVPGTNYGYTF,TGTGCCAGTAGTATAGTCCCGGGAACTAACTATGGCTACACCTTC
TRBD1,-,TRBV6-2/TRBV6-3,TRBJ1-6,CASSYQSTRQGYNSPLHF,TGTGCCAGCAGTTACCAGTCCACCCGACAGGGCTATAATTCACCCCTCCACTTT
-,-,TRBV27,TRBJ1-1,CASSLLGQFGTEAFF,TGTGCCAGCAGTCTTCTGGGCCAGTTCGGCACTGAAGCTTTCTTT
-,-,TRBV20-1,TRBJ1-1,CSASRELNTEAFF,TGCAGTGCTAGTCGCGAGTTGAACACTGAAGCTTTCTTT
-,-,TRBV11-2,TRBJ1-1,CASSLGGGPEAFF,TGTGCCAGCAGCTTAGGAGGGGGACCTGAAGCTTTCTTT
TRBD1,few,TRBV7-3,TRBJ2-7,CASSLVGDRGSEQYF,TGTGCCAGCAGCTTAGTAGGGGACAGGGGATCCGAGCAGTACTTC
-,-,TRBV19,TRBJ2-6,CASTTGWAGANVLTF,TGTGCCAGTACCACGGGGTGGGCTGGGGCCAACGTCCTGACTTTC
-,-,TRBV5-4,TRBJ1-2,CASSLSPSGDYGYTF,TGTGCCAGCAGCTTGAGCCCCTCGGGTGACTATGGCTACACCTTC
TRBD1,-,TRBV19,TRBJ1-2,CASSTRQGLYGYTF,TGTGCCAGTAGCACTCGACAGGGCCTTTATGGCTACACCTTC
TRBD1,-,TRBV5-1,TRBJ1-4,CASTIGTGGTMGEKLFF,TGCGCCAGCACGATCGGGACAGGGGGCACAATGGGTGAAAAACTGTTTTTT
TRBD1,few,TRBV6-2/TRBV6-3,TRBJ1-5,CASSQGGQRNQPQHF,TGTGCCAGCAGTCAAGGGGGACAGCGCAATCAGCCCCAGCATTTT
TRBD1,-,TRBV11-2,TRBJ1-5,CASSQQGAFQPQHF,TGTGCCAGCAGCCAACAGGGGGCGTTTCAGCCCCAGCATTTT
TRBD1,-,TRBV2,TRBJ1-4,CASSGGQGFSNEKLFF,TGTGCCAGCAGTGGGGGACAGGGGTTTTCTAATGAAAAACTGTTTTTT
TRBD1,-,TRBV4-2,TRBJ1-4,CASSQAQGAPGNEKLFF,TGTGCCAGCAGCCAAGCTCAGGGGGCGCCGGGTAATGAAAAACTGTTTTTT
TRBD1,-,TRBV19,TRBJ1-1,CASSTRDRGTEAFF,TGTGCCAGTAGTACCCGGGACAGGGGCACTGAAGCTTTCTTT
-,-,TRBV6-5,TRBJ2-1,CASRGQSPGNEQFF,TGTGCCAGCAGAGGGCAGTCCCCAGGGAATGAGCAGTTCTTC
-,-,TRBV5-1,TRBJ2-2,CASSSPTNTGELFF,TGCGCCAGCAGCTCACCTACGAACACCGGGGAGCTGTTTTTT
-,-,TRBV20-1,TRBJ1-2,CSARELYGYTF,TGCAGTGCTAGAGAACTTTATGGCTACACCTTC
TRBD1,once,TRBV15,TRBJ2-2,CATSRTGVNTGELFF,TGTGCCACCAGCCGGACAGGAGTAAACACCGGGGAGCTGTTTTTT
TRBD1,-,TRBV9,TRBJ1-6,CASSYRTGQDSPLHF,TGTGCCAGCAGCTACCGGACAGGGCAGGATTCACCCCTCCACTTT
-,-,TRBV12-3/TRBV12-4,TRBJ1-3,CASRRGTGNTIYF,TGTGCCAGCAGGAGAGGTACTGGAAACACCATATATTTT
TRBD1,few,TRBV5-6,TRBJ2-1,CASSLLEGAGNEQFF,TGTGCCAGCAGCTTGTTAGAGGGGGCTGGCAATGAGCAGTTCTTC
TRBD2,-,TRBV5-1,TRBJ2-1,CASSALGAGGANEQFF,TGCGCCAGCAGCGCACTAGGGGCGGGAGGGGCCAATGAGCAGTTCTTC
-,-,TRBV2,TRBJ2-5,CASRGRTTVETQYF,TGTGCCAGCAGGGGGCGGACAACAGTAGAGACCCAGTACTTC
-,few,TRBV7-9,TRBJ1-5,CASSLDRPWWQPQHF,TGTGCCAGCAGCTTGGACAGACCGTGGTGGCAGCCCCAGCATTTT
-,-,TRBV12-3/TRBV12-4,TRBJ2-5,CASTRDSQETQYF,TGTGCCAGCACCAGGGACTCTCAAGAGACCCAGTACTTC
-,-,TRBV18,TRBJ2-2,CASSPEIRADTGELFF,TGTGCCAGCTCACCAGAAATCAGGGCTGACACCGGGGAGCTGTTTTTT
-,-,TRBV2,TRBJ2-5,CASSDVGRETQYF,TGTGCCAGCAGTGACGTGGGCAGGGAGACCCAGTACTTC
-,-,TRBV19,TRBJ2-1,CASRDRRGGYEQFF,TGTGCCAGTAGGGATCGCAGGGGAGGGTATGAGCAGTTCTTC
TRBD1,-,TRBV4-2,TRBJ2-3,CASSQEGGQGIDTQYF,TGTGCCAGCAGCCAAGAGGGGGGACAGGGGATAGATACGCAGTATTTT
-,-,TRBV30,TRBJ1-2,CAWSDRAGGYTF,TGTGCCTGGAGTGACAGGGCGGGCGGCTACACCTTC
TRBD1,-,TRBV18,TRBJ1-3,CASSQGTADSGNTIYF,TGTGCCAGCTCACAAGGGACAGCCGACTCTGGAAACACCATATATTTT
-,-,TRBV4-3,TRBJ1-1,CASSLIRDTEAFF,TGCGCCAGCAGCCTTATCAGGGACACTGAAGCTTTCTTT
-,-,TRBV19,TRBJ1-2,CASSTLDSYGYTF,TGTGCCAGTAGTACTCTCGACAGCTATGGCTACACCTTC
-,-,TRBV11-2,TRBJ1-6,CASSPPRQSSYNSPLHF,TGTGCCAGCAGTCCCCCGAGACAGAGCTCCTATAATTCACCCCTCCACTTT
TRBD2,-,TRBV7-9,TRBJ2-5,CASSSGLAGIIQETQYF,TGTGCCAGCAGCTCAGGACTAGCGGGGATAATTCAAGAGACCCAGTACTTC
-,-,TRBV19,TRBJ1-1,CATLFYTEAFF,TGTGCCACCCTTTTTTACACTGAAGCTTTCTTT